Listed below are T cell receptor beta chains from one sample, sequenced in a study of technical replicates of blood from a few donors. Clones were read by immunoSEQ multiplex PCR, and TCRdb kept only the in-frame ones, dropping some. The table has about 70,000 clones, 95% seen once. Sequencing was done on a sample of T cells isolated from PBMCs. These receptors originate from a human donor in good health. Each CDR3 is given with its conserved first and last residue. Fields, in order: V gene, J gene, CDR3 protein.

V: TRBV5-6; J: TRBJ2-3; CDR3: CASSPGLAGVDTQYF
V: TRBV6-1; J: TRBJ1-1; CDR3: CASTELGQGAGTEAFF
V: TRBV21-1; J: TRBJ2-7; CDR3: CASSKAHSGDYEQYF
V: TRBV10-3; J: TRBJ1-1; CDR3: CAISDGGRHTEAFF
V: TRBV11-3; J: TRBJ2-7; CDR3: CASSGREGGYEQYF
V: TRBV6-4; J: TRBJ2-6; CDR3: CASSRYWGPRYSGANVLTF
V: TRBV4-1; J: TRBJ2-7; CDR3: CASSQEVTRTYEQYF
V: TRBV7-2; J: TRBJ2-2; CDR3: CASSFVNTGELFF
V: TRBV6-5; J: TRBJ2-7; CDR3: CASSYGRAYEQYF
V: TRBV28; J: TRBJ2-7; CDR3: CASSSIAGADYEQYF
V: TRBV7-8; J: TRBJ1-2; CDR3: CASSLALQGNGYTF
V: TRBV27; J: TRBJ2-3; CDR3: CASSLIPTASGMDDTQYF
V: TRBV7-2; J: TRBJ2-7; CDR3: CASSSPGQSSYEQYF
V: TRBV30; J: TRBJ2-3; CDR3: CAWSDLGRGGPVPQYF
V: TRBV5-4; J: TRBJ2-7; CDR3: CASSPRAGDRSYEQYF
V: TRBV5-1; J: TRBJ2-3; CDR3: CASSLSSGTDTQYF